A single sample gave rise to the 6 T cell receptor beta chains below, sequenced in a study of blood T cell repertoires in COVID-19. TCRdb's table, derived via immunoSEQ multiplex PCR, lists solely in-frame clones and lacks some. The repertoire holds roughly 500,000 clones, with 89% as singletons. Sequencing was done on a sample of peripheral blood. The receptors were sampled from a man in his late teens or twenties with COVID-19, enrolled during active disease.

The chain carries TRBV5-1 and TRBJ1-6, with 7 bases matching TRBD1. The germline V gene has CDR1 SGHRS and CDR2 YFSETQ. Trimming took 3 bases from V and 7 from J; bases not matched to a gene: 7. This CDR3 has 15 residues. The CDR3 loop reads CASSSGDSTNSPLHF. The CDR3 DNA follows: TGCGCCAGCAGCTCAGGGGACAGTACCAATTCACCCCTCCACTTT. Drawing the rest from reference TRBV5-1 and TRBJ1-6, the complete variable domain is KAGVTQTPRYLIKTRGQQVTLSCSPISGHRSVSWYQQTPGQGLQFLFEYFSETQRNKGNFPGRFSGRQFSNSRSEMNVSTLELGDSALYLCASSSGDSTNSPLHFGNGTRLTVT.

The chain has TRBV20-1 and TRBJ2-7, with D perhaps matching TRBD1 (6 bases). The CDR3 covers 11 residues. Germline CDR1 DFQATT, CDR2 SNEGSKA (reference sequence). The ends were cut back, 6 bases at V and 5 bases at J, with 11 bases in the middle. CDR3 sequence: CSANRQDEQYF. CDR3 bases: TGCAGTGCGAACCGACAGGACGAGCAGTACTTC.

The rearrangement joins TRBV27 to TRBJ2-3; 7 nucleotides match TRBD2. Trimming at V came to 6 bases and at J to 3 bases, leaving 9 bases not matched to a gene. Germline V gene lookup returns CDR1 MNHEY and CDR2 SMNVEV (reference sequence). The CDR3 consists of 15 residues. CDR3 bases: TGTGCCAGCAGGCAGCGGGACTCGTATACAGATACGCAGTATTTT. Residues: CASRQRDSYTDTQYF.

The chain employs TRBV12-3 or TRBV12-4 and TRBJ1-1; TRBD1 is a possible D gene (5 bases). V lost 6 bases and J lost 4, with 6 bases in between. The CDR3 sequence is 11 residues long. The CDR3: CASRGGTEAFF. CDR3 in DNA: TGTGCCAGCAGGGGGGGCACTGAAGCTTTCTTT.

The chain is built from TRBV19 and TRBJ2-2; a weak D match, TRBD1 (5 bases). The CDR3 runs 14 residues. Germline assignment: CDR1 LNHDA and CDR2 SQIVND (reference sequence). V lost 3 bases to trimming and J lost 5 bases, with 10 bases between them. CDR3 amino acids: CASSIYPGTGELFF. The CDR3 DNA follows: TGTGCCAGTAGTATTTACCCAGGGACCGGGGAGCTGTTTTTT.

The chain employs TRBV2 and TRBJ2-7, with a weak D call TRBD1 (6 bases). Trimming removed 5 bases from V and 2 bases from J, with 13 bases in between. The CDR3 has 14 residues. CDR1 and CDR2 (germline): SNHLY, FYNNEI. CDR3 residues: CASSPRDTTYEQYF. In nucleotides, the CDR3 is TGTGCCAGCAGTCCCCGGGACACGACCTACGAGCAGTACTTC.